A single sample is the source of the 28 T cell receptor beta chains below, sequenced in a study of blood T cell repertoires in COVID-19 (TCRdb year 2020). Library creation used the immunoSEQ multiplex PCR assay. TCRdb holds this immuneACCESS table with in-frame rearrangements only. Some clones are missing; in checked studies, unresolved V genes explain under half, and the rest has no known cause. The sample contains about 130,000 clones, roughly 90% of them found a single time. Around 4.6% of the sample is held by the ten biggest clonotypes. Source material: peripheral blood. The source is a man aged 60 to 75 with COVID-19, enrolled during active disease.

The gene calls are TRBV5-4 and TRBJ2-2; a weak D match, TRBD2 (6 bases). Germline values: CDR1 SGHNT, CDR2 YYREEE (reference sequence). V lost 2 bases, J lost 4 bases, and 15 bases lay in between. The CDR3 sequence is 16 residues long. This CDR3 is CASSFWAKGGTGELFF. The CDR3 region has the DNA TGTGCCAGCAGCTTTTGGGCCAAGGGAGGCACCGGGGAGCTGTTTTTT. Variable domain in full (rest from reference TRBV5-4 and TRBJ2-2): ETGVTQSPTHLIKTRGQQVTLRCSSQSGHNTVSWYQQALGQGPQFIFQYYREEENGRGNFPPRFSGLQFPNYSSELNVNALELDDSALYLCASSFWAKGGTGELFFGEGSRLTVL.

The chain joins TRBV30 to TRBJ2-7; D perhaps matches TRBD1 (5 bases). The V and J ends lost 4 bases and 3 bases respectively, with 16 bases between them. Looked up from germline, CDR1 is GTSNPN and CDR2 is SVGIG (reference sequence). There are 14 residues in the CDR3. CDR3: CAWKSLGVSYEQYF. The DNA for the CDR3 is TGTGCCTGGAAGTCTTTAGGGGTAAGCTACGAGCAGTACTTC.

This clone was seen a few times. The V gene is TRBV18, the J gene TRBJ2-1; 13 nucleotides match TRBD2. This CDR3 comprises 17 residues. Trimming at V came to 1 base and at J to 0 bases, leaving 0 bases not matched to a gene. CDR1 is KGHSH, CDR2 LQKENI, per germline. The CDR3: CASSPRTSGSSYNEQFF. The CDR3 bases are TGTGCCAGCTCACCACGGACTAGCGGGAGCTCCTACAATGAGCAGTTCTTC.

The chain uses TRBV28 and TRBJ2-1; no clear D gene. V shed 3 bases and J shed 4 bases, with 10 bases lying between them. CDR3 length: 14 amino acids. Germline lookup yields CDR1 MDHEN and CDR2 SYDVKM. The CDR3 region is CASSLAAEYNEQFF. The CDR3 nucleotides read TGTGCCAGCAGTTTGGCGGCAGAATACAATGAGCAGTTCTTC.

This chain joins TRBV7-9 and TRBJ2-6; D is undetermined. The germline CDR1 and CDR2 sequences are SEHNR and FQNEAQ (reference sequence). V was cut by 8 bases and J by 0 bases, with 5 bases left in between. The CDR3 consists of 13 residues. The CDR3 region has the DNA TGTGCCAGCCTGAGCTCTGGGGCCAACGTCCTGACTTTC. Its protein is CASLSSGANVLTF.

The chain uses TRBV5-6 and TRBJ1-1; 11 positions agree with TRBD1. The CDR3 extends over 17 amino acids. Germline V CDR1 and CDR2: SGHDT, YYEEEE. J was trimmed by 0 bases and V by 5 bases; bases with no gene match: 9. The CDR3 DNA reads as TGTGCCAGCAGATCGGACAGGGGGCGCGAAATGAACACTGAAGCTTTCTTT. Protein: CASRSDRGREMNTEAFF.

The chain is built from TRBV5-4 and TRBJ2-1; maybe TRBD1 (6 bases). Germline lookup yields CDR1 SGHNT and CDR2 YYREEE (reference sequence). CDR3 size: 13 residues. V was pared by 5 bases and J by 8 bases, with 14 bases between. The CDR3 nucleotides are TGTGCCAGCAGACCTACAGGGTTCGATGAGCAGTTCTTC. It codes for CASRPTGFDEQFF.

The count of this clone is one. The chain carries TRBV7-2 and TRBJ1-6, with D uncertain. The CDR3 covers 13 residues. V lost 3 bases and J lost 9, with 9 bases in between. The V gene's germline CDR1 is SGHTA and CDR2 FQGNSA. DNA of the CDR3: TGTGCCAGCAGCTTCGACATAAGTTCACCCCTCCACTTT. This codes for CASSFDISSPLHF. The full variable domain, completed using reference TRBV7-2 and TRBJ1-6, is GAGVSQSPSNKVTEKGKDVELRCDPISGHTALYWYRQSLGQGLEFLIYFQGNSAPDKSGLPSDRFSAERTGGSVSTLTIQRTQQEDSAVYLCASSFDISSPLHFGNGTRLTVT.

The rearrangement links TRBV6-6 to TRBJ1-6; D possibly corresponds to TRBD1 (6 bases). Germline-derived CDR1 and CDR2 are MNHNY and SVGAGI (reference sequence). The CDR3 consists of 15 residues. Trimming stripped 4 bases from V and 10 bases from J, with 17 bases between. The CDR3 nucleotides read TGTGCCAGCAGTTCTCAGGACAGTCAAGGATCACCCCTCCACTTT. Translation: CASSSQDSQGSPLHF.

The J gene is TRBJ2-3, the V gene TRBV2; 7 positions match TRBD1. The J segment lost 2 bases and the V segment lost 3 bases, leaving 2 bases of the junction unmatched. This CDR3 has 14 residues. Per the germline V gene, CDR1 is SNHLY and CDR2 is FYNNEI. The DNA for the CDR3 is TGTGCCAGCAGTGAGGGGACAGTCACAGATACGCAGTATTTT. It codes for CASSEGTVTDTQYF.

This chain connects TRBV5-1 to TRBJ2-7, with D tentatively TRBD2 (5 bases). V lost 1 base and J lost 5, with 19 bases in between. The CDR3 is 16 amino acids. Germline V gives CDR1 SGHRS, CDR2 YFSETQ. CDR3: CASSLNLWENLNEQYF. In nucleotides, the CDR3 is TGCGCCAGCAGCTTGAATTTATGGGAGAACCTAAACGAGCAGTACTTC.

This clone was counted a single time. CDR3 protein: CAWSVLPKNLAGGPENEQFF. The CDR3 DNA sequence: TGTGCCTGGAGTGTACTCCCAAAGAACCTAGCGGGAGGGCCGGAGAATGAGCAGTTCTTC. The V call is TRBV30, the J call TRBJ2-1; TRBD2 matches at 12 bases. J gave up 7 bases and V 0 bases, and 19 bases lay outside the gene matches. This CDR3 spans 20 amino acids. Germline CDR1 reads GTSNPN; CDR2 reads SVGIG (reference sequence).

The rearrangement links TRBV7-9 to TRBJ1-3; tentatively, D is TRBD1 (5 bases). CDR1 and CDR2 from the germline V gene are SEHNR and FQNEAQ (reference sequence). This CDR3 is built from 15 residues. V shed 5 bases and J shed 0 bases, with 11 bases lying between them. DNA for the CDR3: TGTGCCAGCAGCGCTCGACAGTCCTCTGGAAACACCATATATTTT. It is translated as CASSARQSSGNTIYF.

The V and J genes are TRBV6-5 and TRBJ1-6, with 8 positions matching TRBD1. The ends lost 6 bases at V and 9 bases at J; junction bases unmatched: 7. The CDR3 loop spans 14 amino acids. Germline CDR1 MNHEY, CDR2 SVGAGI. CDR3 region: CASSRTGLSSPLHF. CDR3 DNA sequence: TGTGCCAGCAGCCGGACAGGGCTAAGTTCACCCCTCCACTTT.

V and J are TRBV28 and TRBJ1-1; D is undetermined. There are 15 residues in the CDR3. V shed 4 bases and J shed 4 bases, with 16 bases lying between them. Germline lookup yields CDR1 MDHEN and CDR2 SYDVKM. The CDR3 reads CASSSSGSGLTEAFF. As DNA, the CDR3 is TGTGCCAGCAGTTCCTCGGGGTCCGGACTCACTGAAGCTTTCTTT.

This chain links TRBV6-5 with TRBJ1-1; 10 bases match TRBD1. V dropped 7 bases and J dropped 1; count of bases not matched to a gene: 6. CDR1 and CDR2 from the germline V gene are MNHEY and SVGAGI. This CDR3 has 15 residues. This CDR3 is CASIRDRGANTEAFF. CDR3 coding DNA: TGTGCCAGCATACGGGACAGGGGCGCGAACACTGAAGCTTTCTTT.

The V call is TRBV12-3 or TRBV12-4, the J call TRBJ2-7, with D hard to call. Between the trimmed V and J ends, which lost 3 bases and 3 bases, there was a span of 6 bases. CDR3 length equals 12 residues. The CDR3 DNA is TGTGCCAGCAGTTTCGTAGTCTACGAGCAGTACTTC. It codes for CASSFVVYEQYF.

The genes are TRBV2 and TRBJ2-7, with D maybe TRBD2 (6 bases). V was cut by 7 bases and J by 3 bases, with 13 bases left in between. Germline V CDR1 and CDR2: SNHLY, FYNNEI. This CDR3 comprises 13 residues. In nucleotides, the CDR3 is TGTGCCAGCACAACTAGCAGGAACTACGAGCAGTACTTC. Encoded protein: CASTTSRNYEQYF.

V is TRBV18 and J is TRBJ2-2; 12 positions agree with TRBD1. J was trimmed by 4 bases and V by 3 bases; bases with no gene match: 6. The length of the CDR3 is 17 residues. Germline-derived CDR1 and CDR2 are KGHSH and LQKENI. This chain's CDR3 is CASSPPGTGGFTGELFF. The DNA of the CDR3 is TGTGCCAGCTCACCCCCGGGGACAGGGGGCTTCACCGGGGAGCTGTTTTTT.

This clone was observed once. The gene calls are TRBV5-5 and TRBJ2-2; 8 positions agree with TRBD2. Germline CDR1 SGHKS, CDR2 YYEKEE (reference sequence). The CDR3 covers 16 residues. Germline trimming cut 6 bases from V and 3 bases from J; bases unmatched to any gene: 10. CDR3: CASTVSGMLDTGELFF. CDR3 nucleotide sequence: TGTGCCAGCACCGTTAGCGGGATGCTAGACACCGGGGAGCTGTTTTTT. The full variable domain, completed using reference TRBV5-5 and TRBJ2-2, is DAGVTQSPTHLIKTRGQQVTLRCSPISGHKSVSWYQQVLGQGPQFIFQYYEKEERGRGNFPDRFSARQFPNYSSELNVNALLLGDSALYLCASTVSGMLDTGELFFGEGSRLTVL.

V gene TRBV30 combines with J gene TRBJ1-5, with D hard to call. V lost 3 bases and J lost 2, with 8 bases in between. This CDR3 has 13 amino acids. The germline V gene encodes CDR1 GTSNPN and CDR2 SVGIG (reference sequence). The CDR3 loop is CAWSLDGNQPQHF. CDR3 sequence (DNA): TGTGCCTGGAGCCTAGATGGCAATCAGCCCCAGCATTTT. Combining the CDR3 with reference TRBV30 and TRBJ1-5 gives the whole variable domain SQTIHQWPATLVQPVGSPLSLECTVEGTSNPNLYWYRQAAGRGLQLLFYSVGIGQISSEVPQNLSASRPQDRQFILSSKKLLLSDSGFYLCAWSLDGNQPQHFGDGTRLSIL.

The V gene is TRBV5-4, the J gene TRBJ2-1; 13 positions agree with TRBD2. Germline V gene lookup returns CDR1 SGHNT and CDR2 YYREEE (reference sequence). This CDR3 region has 17 residues. V gave up 4 bases and J gave up 4 bases; unmatched junction bases: 8. CDR3 sequence reads: CASSRGLAGVGYNEQFF. The CDR3 coding sequence is TGTGCCAGCAGCCGAGGACTAGCGGGAGTGGGATACAATGAGCAGTTCTTC.

This clone was picked up one time. The genes are TRBV27 and TRBJ1-1; D perhaps matches TRBD1 (5 bases). Germline V lookup: CDR1 MNHEY, CDR2 SMNVEV (reference sequence). This CDR3 spans 15 amino acids. Trimming cost V 6 bases and J 7 bases, with 21 bases left between them. The CDR3 loop is CASRSTSGTGGEAFF. CDR3 nucleotides: TGTGCCAGCAGATCTACGTCCGGGACGGGGGGTGAAGCTTTCTTT.

The rearrangement joins TRBV6-5 to TRBJ1-2; 9 nucleotides align to TRBD1. The CDR3 is made up of 14 amino acids. V lost 5 bases and J lost 7; bases outside the gene matches: 8. CDR1 is MNHEY and CDR2 is SVGAGI in the germline V gene. The CDR3 DNA follows: TGTGCCAGCAGTCAGGACAGGGGACTCGGTGGCTACACCTTC. Its translation: CASSQDRGLGGYTF.

The chain combines TRBV18 with TRBJ1-2; 9 nucleotides line up with TRBD1. The trim removed 5 bases at V and 3 bases at J, leaving 4 bases unmatched. CDR3 length: 14 amino acids. Germline V CDR1 and CDR2: KGHSH, LQKENI. The CDR3 region is CASSTGQGYYGYTF. CDR3 sequence (DNA): TGTGCCAGCTCAACGGGACAGGGCTACTATGGCTACACCTTC.

The genes are TRBV5-6 and TRBJ2-1; TRBD1 matches at 10 bases. The CDR3 contains 16 residues. Looked up from germline, CDR1 is SGHDT and CDR2 is YYEEEE. V shed 4 bases and J 3 bases; nucleotides not matched to a gene: 7. The CDR3 protein is CASSPRTGGNYNEQFF. CDR3 sequence (DNA): TGTGCCAGCAGCCCGCGGACAGGGGGAAACTACAATGAGCAGTTCTTC.

The gene calls are TRBV7-2 and TRBJ2-5; D is possibly TRBD1 (6 bases). Trimming pared 3 bases from V and 4 bases from J, leaving 12 bases between. Germline CDR1 is SGHTA and CDR2 is FQGNSA. This CDR3 is 14 amino acids long. CDR3 protein: CASSFQGQGETQYF. CDR3 DNA: TGTGCCAGCAGCTTCCAGGGGCAGGGAGAGACCCAGTACTTC.

J is TRBJ1-1 and V is TRBV9; D unclear. The length of the CDR3 is 15 residues. V was clipped by 0 bases and J by 2 bases, with 11 bases between them. Germline V gene lookup returns CDR1 SGDLS and CDR2 YYNGEE. This CDR3 reads CASSVGGFRNTEAFF. The CDR3 DNA reads as TGTGCCAGCAGCGTAGGCGGATTCCGAAACACTGAAGCTTTCTTT.